Following are 23 T cell receptor beta chains from one sample sequenced in a study of vaccination effects on CD4 cells after COVID-19 (dated by TCRdb to between 2021 and 2023). The library was made by the immunoSEQ multiplex PCR assay. The source is immuneACCESS, and TCRdb retained only in-frame sequences with V and J called. Part of the clones is not carried over; for the studies checked, unresolved V genes explain less than half of this, and the remainder is unexplained. Within this sample are about 74,000 clones, with roughly 80% of them counted one time only. 2% to 2.5% of the sample is held by the ten biggest clonotypes. After more than 9 days of culture, CD4+ T cells were isolated with the EasySep CD4+ T cell isolation kit. Their target antigens are unknown. The sequences come from CD4+ T cells from PBMCs cultured without peptide, collected before COVID-19 vaccination. These TCRs come from a human donor who received a COVID-19 vaccine.

The rearrangement links TRBV7-2 to TRBJ1-1; no reliable D call. The germline V and J ends were trimmed by 3 bases and 1 base, with 6 bases remaining between them. The CDR3 is made up of 13 amino acids. Germline V CDR1 and CDR2: SGHTA, FQGNSA. The CDR3 reads CASSFGKNTEAFF. CDR3 DNA: TGTGCCAGCAGCTTCGGCAAGAACACTGAAGCTTTCTTT.

The V call is TRBV4-3, the J call TRBJ1-2; D is unclear. The CDR3 sequence is 16 residues long. Germline V gives CDR1 LGHNA, CDR2 YSLEER. Trimming pared 1 base from V and 8 bases from J, leaving 20 bases between. The CDR3 bases are TGCGCCAGCAGCCAAGTTGTTAACCCACTGGGTGGAGGCTACACCTTC. Translating gives CASSQVVNPLGGGYTF.

The rearrangement joins TRBV16 to TRBJ2-3; D may correspond to TRBD1 or TRBD2 (5 bases each). Per the germline V gene, CDR1 is KGHSY and CDR2 is FQNENV. CDR3 length: 13 amino acids. V was trimmed by 0 bases and J by 5 bases, leaving 6 bases between them. The CDR3 loop is CASSQSGEDTQYF. In nucleotides, the CDR3 is TGTGCCAGCAGCCAATCGGGGGAAGATACGCAGTATTTT.

This chain uses TRBV5-8 with TRBJ1-5; weak D call: TRBD1 (6 bases). V lost 1 base, J lost 5 bases, and 16 bases lay in between. Looked up from germline, CDR1 is SGHTS and CDR2 is YDEGEE. This CDR3 contains 16 residues. The CDR3: CASSLYRASRDQPQHF. As DNA, the CDR3 is TGTGCCAGCAGCTTGTACAGGGCGAGTCGCGATCAGCCCCAGCATTTT.

This rearrangement joins TRBV9 to TRBJ2-5; D is ambiguous. V lost 3 bases and J lost 4, with 10 bases in between. Germline-derived CDR1 and CDR2 are SGDLS and YYNGEE. This CDR3 region has 13 residues. CDR3 DNA sequence: TGTGCCAGCAGCGGAAACAGCCCAGAGACCCAGTACTTC. Its translation is CASSGNSPETQYF.

The table lists this clone with a count of one. V usage is TRBV11-1 and J usage is TRBJ2-1; D remains ambiguous. The V end was cut by 1 base, the J end by 4 bases, with 5 bases between. The CDR3 consists of 13 residues. Germline CDR1 reads SGHAT; CDR2 reads FQDESV (reference sequence). CDR3 DNA: TGTGCCAGCAGCTTAGACTTGTACAATGAGCAGTTCTTC. Translated: CASSLDLYNEQFF.

The chain is built from TRBV6-4 and TRBJ2-1; D remains unclear. CDR3 length: 12 residues. V lost 5 bases and J 6 bases, leaving 8 bases between the germline ends. The germline gives CDR1 MRHNA, CDR2 SNTAGT. For the CDR3, the DNA is TGTGCCAGCAGTTCCGGCCCCAATGAGCAGTTCTTC. Protein sequence: CASSSGPNEQFF.

The CDR3 DNA reads TGTGCCAGCAGCTCATTAGCGGGGGTCACAGATACGCAGTATTTT. This codes for CASSSLAGVTDTQYF. The V and J genes are TRBV7-2 and TRBJ2-3; TRBD2 agrees at 9 bases. The CDR3 consists of 15 residues. V lost 4 bases to trimming and J lost 2 bases; unmatched junction nucleotides: 4. CDR1 SGHTA and CDR2 FQGNSA come from the germline V gene.

This clone was counted a single time. The V gene is TRBV30, the J gene TRBJ2-2; D not resolved. V was cut by 0 bases and J by 8 bases, with 10 bases left in between. Germline lookup yields CDR1 GTSNPN and CDR2 SVGIG (reference sequence). CDR3 length equals 13 residues. The CDR3 spells CAWSVIPAGELFF. As DNA, the CDR3 is TGTGCCTGGAGTGTGATTCCGGCGGGGGAGCTGTTTTTT. The full variable domain, completed using reference TRBV30 and TRBJ2-2, is SQTIHQWPATLVQPVGSPLSLECTVEGTSNPNLYWYRQAAGRGLQLLFYSVGIGQISSEVPQNLSASRPQDRQFILSSKKLLLSDSGFYLCAWSVIPAGELFFGEGSRLTVL.

The chain uses TRBV2 and TRBJ2-7; D unresolved. Trimming shortened V by 4 bases and J by 4 bases, and 8 bases separated the two germline ends. The germline CDR1 and CDR2 sequences are SNHLY and FYNNEI. The CDR3 spans 12 residues. The CDR3 sequence is CASSAQEYEQYV. The CDR3 nucleotides are TGTGCCAGCAGTGCACAAGAATACGAGCAGTACGTC.

The chain employs TRBV5-1 and TRBJ2-6; D uncertain. The CDR3 is 16 amino acids. The V gene lost 0 bases and the J gene lost 2 bases, with 9 bases spanning the gap. Germline V gene lookup returns CDR1 SGHRS and CDR2 YFSETQ. As DNA, the CDR3 is TGCGCCAGCAGCTTGGACGGATACGCTGGGGCCAACGTCCTGACTTTC. As protein: CASSLDGYAGANVLTF.

This clone has just one count. The V call is TRBV9, the J call TRBJ1-1; no reliable D call. Between the trimmed V and J ends, which lost 0 bases and 2 bases, there was a span of 11 bases. The CDR3 has 15 residues. CDR1 SGDLS and CDR2 YYNGEE come from the germline V gene. CDR3 protein: CASSVGVSYNTEAFF. The CDR3 DNA sequence: TGTGCCAGCAGCGTAGGTGTCAGCTATAACACTGAAGCTTTCTTT. Variable domain in full (rest from reference TRBV9 and TRBJ1-1): DSGVTQTPKHLITATGQRVTLRCSPRSGDLSVYWYQQSLDQGLQFLIQYYNGEERAKGNILERFSAQQFPDLHSELNLSSLELGDSALYFCASSVGVSYNTEAFFGQGTRLTVV.

Only a few counts were recorded for this clone. The chain links TRBV27 to TRBJ1-4, with a tentative D call TRBD1 (6 bases). The CDR3 loop spans 16 amino acids. Germline CDR1 MNHEY, CDR2 SMNVEV (reference sequence). Trimming took 4 bases from V and 6 from J, leaving 18 bases between them. This CDR3 reads CASSSTTGFGDEKLFF. CDR3 DNA sequence: TGTGCCAGCAGTTCTACAACAGGGTTCGGGGATGAAAAACTGTTTTTT.

The rearrangement uses TRBV29-1 and TRBJ2-5, with TRBD1 matching over 7 bases. The ends lost 7 bases at V and 5 bases at J; junction bases unmatched: 7. The CDR3 has 12 residues. Germline V gene data show CDR1 as SQVTM and CDR2 as ANQGSEA. The CDR3 loop is CSGKQGWETQYF. For the CDR3, the DNA is TGCAGCGGAAAACAGGGGTGGGAGACCCAGTACTTC.

The CDR3: CASSRNWGPRTDTQYF. CDR3 sequence (DNA): TGTGCCAGCAGCCGGAATTGGGGGCCTCGCACAGATACGCAGTATTTT. V gene TRBV7-2 combines with J gene TRBJ2-3; maybe TRBD1 (6 bases). V lost 5 bases, J lost 1 base, and 16 bases lay in between. The CDR3 is 16 residues long. CDR1 and CDR2 (germline): SGHTA, FQGNSA. Looking up the rest from reference TRBV7-2 and TRBJ2-3 gives the full variable domain: GAGVSQSPSNKVTEKGKDVELRCDPISGHTALYWYRQSLGQGLEFLIYFQGNSAPDKSGLPSDRFSAERTGGSVSTLTIQRTQQEDSAVYLCASSRNWGPRTDTQYFGPGTRLTVL.

Written as DNA, the CDR3 is TGTGCCAGCAGTGAAAGACTCCCAGGGAATGGAAACACCATATATTTT. Amino acid sequence: CASSERLPGNGNTIYF. This sequence joins TRBV6-1 and TRBJ1-3; possibly TRBD1 for D (5 bases). Per germline, CDR1 MNHNS and CDR2 SASEGT. With 2 bases removed from V and 3 bases from J, the gap between germline ends came to 14 bases. This CDR3 is 16 amino acids long.

The V and J genes are TRBV5-1 and TRBJ2-1; 12 bases are shared with TRBD2. Trimming at V came to 6 bases and at J to 9 bases, leaving 7 bases not matched to a gene. This CDR3 spans 14 amino acids. Germline V CDR1 and CDR2: SGHRS, YFSETQ. In nucleotides, the CDR3 is TGCGCCAGCACATCTAGCGGGGGGGCCAGTGAGCAGTTCTTC. Translated, it gives CASTSSGGASEQFF.

This clone was seen a handful of times. The chain employs TRBV6-1 and TRBJ2-3, with unresolved D. CDR1 is MNHNS and CDR2 is SASEGT in the germline V gene. The CDR3 contains 14 residues. V was trimmed by 3 bases and J by 0 bases, leaving 7 bases between them. This CDR3 is CASSDGSSTDTQYF. The CDR3 DNA follows: TGTGCCAGCAGTGACGGTTCTAGCACAGATACGCAGTATTTT.

The chain combines TRBV19 with TRBJ1-2, with 9 nucleotides matching TRBD1. Germline lookup yields CDR1 LNHDA and CDR2 SQIVND (reference sequence). The V and J ends lost 10 bases and 7 bases, in that order; junction bases with no gene match: 10. The CDR3 is 13 amino acids. The CDR3 region is CAILPGQGFGYTF. Here the CDR3 DNA reads TGTGCCATCCTACCGGGACAGGGCTTTGGCTACACCTTC.

The V gene is TRBV19, the J gene TRBJ2-5; either TRBD1 or TRBD2 may fit D (5 bases each). V lost 5 bases and J lost 7, with 11 bases in between. The CDR3 is 12 residues long. Germline V gene data show CDR1 as LNHDA and CDR2 as SQIVND (reference sequence). This chain's CDR3 is CASSGGDPTQYF. For the CDR3, the DNA is TGTGCCAGTAGTGGGGGAGACCCGACCCAGTACTTC.

This clone was counted only a few times. The J gene is TRBJ2-5, the V gene TRBV24-1; 7 bases align to TRBD1. Trimming took 5 bases from V and 2 from J; bases not matched to a gene: 4. CDR3 length: 14 residues. The germline V gene has CDR1 KGHDR and CDR2 SFDVKD. Here the CDR3 DNA reads TGTGCCACCAGTGTGACAGGGACGCAAGAGACCCAGTACTTC. It codes for CATSVTGTQETQYF.

The CDR3 coding sequence is TGTGCCAGCAGTTACTCTGACAGAGCCTACGAGCAGTACGTC. This sequence encodes CASSYSDRAYEQYV. This chain joins TRBV6-2 or TRBV6-3 and TRBJ2-7; possibly TRBD1 for D (5 bases). CDR1 and CDR2 from the germline V gene are MNHEY and SVGEGT. V dropped 0 bases and J dropped 2 bases, with 8 bases sitting between them. This CDR3 spans 14 amino acids.

The V and J genes are TRBV6-5 and TRBJ1-6; D is possibly TRBD1 (6 bases). Trimming removed 7 bases at V and 9 bases at J, with 16 bases between. CDR3 length: 14 amino acids. Per the germline V gene, CDR1 is MNHEY and CDR2 is SVGAGI. The CDR3 nucleotides read TGTGCCAGCATACTGACAGGACCTACTTCACCCCTCCACTTT. Translated, it gives CASILTGPTSPLHF.